One and the same sample provided the 29 T cell receptor beta chains below, sequenced in a study of blood T cell repertoires in COVID-19 (dated by TCRdb to about 2020). Library preparation used the immunoSEQ multiplex PCR assay. Held by TCRdb, this immuneACCESS table contains in-frame sequences only and omits some clones. Under half of the omission traces to an unresolved V gene where checked; the cause of the rest is unknown. Across this sample there are about 230,000 clones, with roughly 80% seen only once. The biggest ten clones account for roughly 7.9% of the sample. The source material was peripheral blood. The receptors shown here come from an elderly woman with acute or convalescent COVID-19.

The chain uses TRBV18 and TRBJ1-2, with 12 positions matching TRBD1. This CDR3 contains 17 residues. Germline trimming cut 3 bases from V and 4 bases from J; bases unmatched to any gene: 9. Per the germline V gene, CDR1 is KGHSH and CDR2 is LQKENI. The CDR3 nucleotides read TGTGCCAGCTCACCTCAGGGACAGGGGGCAAGTGCCTATGGCTACACCTTC. Translating gives CASSPQGQGASAYGYTF. Combining the CDR3 with reference TRBV18 and TRBJ1-2 gives the whole variable domain NAGVMQNPRHLVRRRGQEARLRCSPMKGHSHVYWYRQLPEEGLKFMVYLQKENIIDESGMPKERFSAEFPKEGPSILRIQQVVRGDSAAYFCASSPQGQGASAYGYTFGSGTRLTVV.

The genes are TRBV27 and TRBJ1-1; TRBD1 matches 8 bases. The germline V gene has CDR1 MNHEY and CDR2 SMNVEV (reference sequence). Losses at the gene ends were 6 bases for V and 3 bases for J; bases not matched to a gene: 15. The length of the CDR3 is 17 residues. The CDR3 DNA reads TGTGCCAGCAGCTATAACCAACAGGGGGATATTCACACTGAAGCTTTCTTT. Translated: CASSYNQQGDIHTEAFF.

There are many counts of this clone. The chain has TRBV28 and TRBJ2-7; 15 nucleotides line up with TRBD2. This CDR3 has 20 residues. J was trimmed by 0 bases and V by 2 bases; bases with no gene match: 11. Germline V gene lookup returns CDR1 MDHEN and CDR2 SYDVKM. CDR3 DNA sequence: TGTGCCAGCAGTTTACGCCCGGGACTAGCGGGAGGTCGGAGCTCCTACGAGCAGTACTTC. Its protein product is CASSLRPGLAGGRSSYEQYF.

V is TRBV27 and J is TRBJ2-7; 7 positions agree with TRBD1. Germline CDR1 reads MNHEY; CDR2 reads SMNVEV (reference sequence). V dropped 3 bases and J dropped 6; count of bases not matched to a gene: 14. The length of the CDR3 is 16 residues. This chain's CDR3 is CASSFGQALFTTEQYF. DNA for the CDR3: TGTGCCAGCAGTTTTGGACAGGCCCTCTTCACCACCGAGCAGTACTTC.

This clone was counted between two and nine times. The V and J genes are TRBV19 and TRBJ1-1, with D hard to call. The germline V and J ends were trimmed by 3 bases and 0 bases, with 11 bases remaining between them. The length of the CDR3 is 15 residues. Germline V CDR1 and CDR2: LNHDA, SQIVND (reference sequence). CDR3 amino acids: CASSMQAIMNTEAFF. Written as DNA, the CDR3 is TGTGCCAGTAGTATGCAGGCAATTATGAACACTGAAGCTTTCTTT.

The chain is built from TRBV6-1 and TRBJ1-5, with a possible D match to TRBD1 (6 bases). CDR3 length: 18 amino acids. The V end was cut by 4 bases, the J end by 6 bases, with 25 bases between. CDR1 and CDR2 from the germline V gene are MNHNS and SASEGT. The CDR3 DNA is TGTGCCAGCAGTGTTCCGAGCGGGGTCAGGGGCGGAAGTCAGCCCCAGCATTTT. Translating gives CASSVPSGVRGGSQPQHF.

The chain joins TRBV19 to TRBJ1-2; the match to TRBD1 covers 10 bases. V was clipped by 7 bases and J by 3 bases; unmatched bases: 8. Germline loops: CDR1 LNHDA, CDR2 SQIVND (reference sequence). This CDR3 is 15 amino acids long. CDR3 region: CASKTGQGLHYGYTF. As DNA, the CDR3 is TGTGCCAGTAAAACGGGACAGGGGTTACACTATGGCTACACCTTC.

The chain employs TRBV19 and TRBJ2-7; D is uncertain. V dropped 3 bases and J dropped 9 bases, with 18 bases sitting between them. The CDR3 spans 14 residues. CDR1 and CDR2 (germline): LNHDA, SQIVND (reference sequence). CDR3 bases: TGTGCCAGTAGTATGTCAGCGTACACTACGAGGCAGTACTTC. Translation: CASSMSAYTTRQYF.

V is TRBV28 and J is TRBJ2-5, with 10 bases aligning to TRBD2. The CDR3 contains 16 residues. The ends lost 7 bases at V and 4 bases at J; junction bases unmatched: 12. Germline lookup yields CDR1 MDHEN and CDR2 SYDVKM. CDR3 in DNA: TGTGCCAGCACCAAAATGAGCGGGAGGGCCCGAGAGACCCAGTACTTC. The encoded protein is CASTKMSGRARETQYF.

This chain links TRBV6-5 with TRBJ1-1; 7 nucleotides align to TRBD1. The length of the CDR3 is 16 residues. CDR1 and CDR2 from the germline V gene are MNHEY and SVGAGI. V was pared by 2 bases and J by 0 bases, with 6 bases of the junction left unmatched. The CDR3: CASSYKQGVLNTEAFF. The CDR3 bases are TGTGCCAGCAGTTACAAGCAGGGGGTTTTGAACACTGAAGCTTTCTTT.

The rearrangement links TRBV7-9 to TRBJ1-2, with D perhaps TRBD1 (6 bases). Trimming left V 5 bases short and J 8 bases short, with 18 bases between. There are 14 residues in the CDR3. The germline gives CDR1 SEHNR, CDR2 FQNEAQ (reference sequence). CDR3 nucleotide sequence: TGTGCCAGCAGCCCCCATCAGGGGTTGGGAGGCTACACCTTC. This translates into CASSPHQGLGGYTF.

The chain links TRBV28 to TRBJ1-4; possible D gene TRBD1, 5 bases. Trimming stripped 2 bases from V and 7 bases from J, with 14 bases between. Germline loops: CDR1 MDHEN, CDR2 SYDVKM. The CDR3 covers 15 residues. The CDR3 coding sequence is TGTGCCAGCAGTTTAATTGGGGGGAACCTTGAAAAACTGTTTTTT. Amino acids: CASSLIGGNLEKLFF.

The V gene is TRBV19, the J gene TRBJ2-5; 13 positions match TRBD2. J gave up 5 bases and V 5 bases, and 8 bases lay outside the gene matches. Germline V gene sequence: CDR1 LNHDA, CDR2 SQIVND (reference sequence). The CDR3 is 16 residues long. The CDR3 DNA sequence: TGTGCCAGTAGTTTCCGACTAGCGGGGGGAGGGGAGACCCAGTACTTC. Its translation: CASSFRLAGGGETQYF. Together with reference TRBV19 and TRBJ2-5, the CDR3 gives the full variable domain: DGGITQSPKYLFRKEGQNVTLSCEQNLNHDAMYWYRQDPGQGLRLIYYSQIVNDFQKGDIAEGYSVSREKKESFPLTVTSAQKNPTAFYLCASSFRLAGGGETQYFGPGTRLLVL.

The rearrangement uses TRBV11-2 and TRBJ2-3, with D possibly being TRBD2 (7 bases). The CDR3 is made up of 16 amino acids. Germline V CDR1 and CDR2: SGHAT, FQNNGV. V dropped 4 bases and J dropped 2 bases, with 16 bases sitting between them. The CDR3: CASSSGAGVNTDTQYF. DNA for the CDR3: TGTGCCAGCAGCTCAGGGGCGGGAGTCAACACAGATACGCAGTATTTT.

The chain carries TRBV3-1 (or the pseudogene TRBV3-2) and TRBJ2-3; D may be TRBD1 (6 bases). The length of the CDR3 is 15 residues. Per the germline V gene, CDR1 is LGHDT and CDR2 is YNNKEL (reference sequence). V was shortened by 1 base and J by 5 bases, with 13 bases between the two germline ends. The CDR3 here is CASSQGAGVRDTQYF. The CDR3 nucleotides read TGTGCCAGCAGCCAAGGAGCAGGGGTAAGAGATACGCAGTATTTT.

This clone came up a few times. The chain uses TRBV2 and TRBJ2-1, with TRBD2 matching over 11 bases. Germline V gene sequence: CDR1 SNHLY, CDR2 FYNNEI. The V and J ends lost 1 base and 9 bases, in that order; junction bases with no gene match: 5. The CDR3 loop spans 15 amino acids. DNA of the CDR3: TGTGCCAGCAGTGAAGAACTAGCGGGAGTAGGTGAGCAGTTCTTC. It encodes CASSEELAGVGEQFF.

This clone has only a few counts. This chain links TRBV5-1 with TRBJ2-7; 8 bases agree with TRBD1. The CDR3 loop spans 13 amino acids. Germline CDR1 reads SGHRS; CDR2 reads YFSETQ. V trimming: 9 bases; J trimming: 3 bases; junction bases outside the gene matches: 8. CDR3 residues: CAKDRGNCYEQYF. For the CDR3, the DNA is TGCGCCAAAGACAGGGGAAATTGCTACGAGCAGTACTTC.

The chain links TRBV5-4 to TRBJ1-3; D is uncertain. The CDR3 covers 13 residues. Germline lookup yields CDR1 SGHNT and CDR2 YYREEE (reference sequence). Deletions cut 4 bases from V and 3 bases from J, with 8 bases between. The CDR3 region is CASSLRDGNTIYF. As DNA, the CDR3 is TGTGCCAGCAGCCTGCGGGATGGAAACACCATATATTTT. Full variable domain (remainder filled in from reference TRBV5-4 and TRBJ1-3): ETGVTQSPTHLIKTRGQQVTLRCSSQSGHNTVSWYQQALGQGPQFIFQYYREEENGRGNFPPRFSGLQFPNYSSELNVNALELDDSALYLCASSLRDGNTIYFGEGSWLTVV.

This clone was counted many times. The gene calls are TRBV15 and TRBJ2-1; 11 nucleotides align to TRBD2. Germline-derived CDR1 and CDR2 are LNHNV and YYDKDF (reference sequence). V was pared by 2 bases and J by 10 bases, with 7 bases of the junction left unmatched. This CDR3 contains 15 residues. CDR3 bases: TGTGCCACCAGCAGAAATAGCGGGAGGGCGGAGGAGCAGTTCTTC. Residues: CATSRNSGRAEEQFF.

This sequence joins TRBV4-2 and TRBJ1-2; no clear D. CDR3 length: 15 residues. The germline V and J ends were trimmed by 0 bases and 5 bases, with 13 bases remaining between them. Per the germline V gene, CDR1 is LGHNA and CDR2 is YNFKEQ. In DNA, the CDR3 is TGTGCCAGCAGCCAAGATCAAGAGGCAGCGTATGGCTACACCTTC. Encoded protein: CASSQDQEAAYGYTF.

The V call is TRBV6-5, the J call TRBJ2-7, with TRBD1 matching 7 bases. The CDR3 loop spans 14 amino acids. V lost 6 bases and J lost 1; bases outside the gene matches: 6. Germline V lookup: CDR1 MNHEY, CDR2 SVGAGI. CDR3 sequence (DNA): TGTGCCAGCAGAAGACAGGGTGAGTCCTACGAGCAGTACTTC. Translated: CASRRQGESYEQYF.

The chain uses TRBV7-8 and TRBJ2-3; TRBD2 matches 8 bases. Germline CDR1 SGHVS, CDR2 FQNEAQ. This CDR3 is built from 16 residues. Germline trimming cut 0 bases from V and 2 bases from J; bases unmatched to any gene: 4. The CDR3 DNA is TGTGCCAGCAGCTTAGCGAATAGCGGGGCCACAGATACGCAGTATTTT. It yields the protein CASSLANSGATDTQYF. Variable domain in full (rest from reference TRBV7-8 and TRBJ2-3): GAGVSQSPRYKVAKRGQDVALRCDPISGHVSLFWYQQALGQGPEFLTYFQNEAQLDKSGLPSDRFFAERPEGSVSTLKIQRTQQEDSAVYLCASSLANSGATDTQYFGPGTRLTVL.

There are a few counts of this clone. The rearrangement uses TRBV7-2 and TRBJ1-6; the D gene is possibly TRBD1 (5 bases). Between the trimmed V and J ends, which lost 5 bases and 0 bases, there was a span of 11 bases. Per germline, CDR1 SGHTA and CDR2 FQGNSA. The CDR3 extends over 16 amino acids. This CDR3 is CASSPGRGSYNSPLHF. The CDR3 DNA reads TGTGCCAGCAGCCCTGGTAGGGGCTCCTATAATTCACCCCTCCACTTT.

This clone was counted between two and nine times. This chain links TRBV19 with TRBJ2-1, with TRBD1 matching 7 bases. The CDR3 spans 14 residues. J gave up 2 bases and V 7 bases, and 5 bases lay outside the gene matches. Germline V gene lookup returns CDR1 LNHDA and CDR2 SQIVND (reference sequence). The CDR3 region has the DNA TGTGCCAGTATGGGGACAGCGACCTACAATGAGCAGTTCTTC. Its protein product is CASMGTATYNEQFF. The variable domain in full, with the rest retrieved from reference TRBV19 and TRBJ2-1, is DGGITQSPKYLFRKEGQNVTLSCEQNLNHDAMYWYRQDPGQGLRLIYYSQIVNDFQKGDIAEGYSVSREKKESFPLTVTSAQKNPTAFYLCASMGTATYNEQFFGPGTRLTVL.

V usage is TRBV7-9 and J usage is TRBJ2-3; D might be TRBD1 (6 bases). CDR1 is SEHNR, CDR2 FQNEAQ, per germline (reference sequence). The CDR3 length is 15 residues. V lost 3 bases to trimming and J lost 0 bases, with 10 bases between them. The CDR3 spells CASSFRQASTDTQYF. The CDR3 region has the DNA TGTGCCAGCAGCTTTCGACAGGCTAGCACAGATACGCAGTATTTT.

The chain combines TRBV3-1 (or the pseudogene TRBV3-2) with TRBJ1-4, with 9 positions matching TRBD1. V was pared by 5 bases and J by 8 bases, with 9 bases of the junction left unmatched. Germline V gene lookup returns CDR1 LGHDT and CDR2 YNNKEL (reference sequence). The CDR3 is made up of 15 amino acids. The CDR3 coding sequence is TGTGCCAGCAGCTCCTCGGGGACAGGGCGCGAAAAACTGTTTTTT. It yields the protein CASSSSGTGREKLFF.

The sample holds one count of this clone. This chain connects TRBV25-1 to TRBJ2-3; 11 positions agree with TRBD2. The CDR3 runs 17 residues. Germline V CDR1 and CDR2: MGHDK, SYGVNS. J lost 2 bases, V lost 3 bases, and 7 bases had no gene match. CDR3 sequence: CASSDGRLAGNTDTQYF. CDR3 sequence (DNA): TGTGCCAGCAGTGACGGCCGACTAGCGGGAAACACAGATACGCAGTATTTT.

With regard to this clone: The identical CDR3 is also encoded by other nucleotide sequences in the sample. This rearrangement joins TRBV6-1 to TRBJ1-5; TRBD1 might be the D (6 bases). The CDR3 consists of 14 residues. The germline CDR1 and CDR2 sequences are MNHNS and SASEGT. Between the trimmed V and J ends, which lost 1 base and 6 bases, there was a span of 10 bases. For the CDR3, the DNA is TGTGCCAGCAGTGAAGGGGGGGGCGGTCAGCCCCAGCATTTT. Residues: CASSEGGGGQPQHF.

The chain links TRBV5-4 to TRBJ2-7, with 7 bases fitting TRBD1. J lost 0 bases, V lost 0 bases, and 6 bases had no gene match. CDR1 and CDR2 from the germline V gene are SGHNT and YYREEE (reference sequence). The CDR3 loop spans 16 amino acids. The CDR3 sequence is CASSLGGQRSSYEQYF. DNA for the CDR3: TGTGCCAGCAGCTTGGGGGGACAGAGAAGCTCCTACGAGCAGTACTTC.